The next 7 T cell receptor beta chains were all read from a single sample in a study of T cells after yellow fever vaccination. MiXCR, run by TCRdb on the 5' RACE reads, gives a single entry per CDR3 protein. The data show around 500,000 distinct CDR3 sequences, 21% seen once. Material: PBMCs, obtained roughly 20 days after the first yellow fever vaccination. The receptor source for this set is a man younger than 35 who received the YFV17D yellow fever vaccine.

This clonotype showed up many times. The V call is TRBV7-9, the J call TRBJ1-6; D not certain. Germline values: CDR1 SEHNR, CDR2 FQNEAQ (reference sequence). The CDR3 has 13 amino acids. V was shortened by 1 base and J by 8 bases, with 6 bases between the two germline ends. The CDR3, as DNA: TGTGCCAGCAGCTTAGATGCGGATTCACCCCTCCACTTT. As protein: CASSLDADSPLHF.

This clonotype has more than one count but fewer than ten. V gene TRBV4-1 combines with J gene TRBJ2-3, with 8 positions matching TRBD1. V lost 1 base and J lost 5; bases outside the gene matches: 8. The CDR3 runs to 16 residues. Germline V lookup: CDR1 MGHRA, CDR2 YSYEKL. The CDR3 loop is CASSQAGTGLEDTQYF. The CDR3 nucleotides read TGCGCCAGCAGCCAAGCCGGGACAGGCCTTGAAGATACGCAGTATTTT.

The V gene is TRBV12-3 or TRBV12-4, the J gene TRBJ2-6, with a possible D match to TRBD1 (6 bases). This CDR3 spans 15 amino acids. The V and J ends lost 6 bases and 0 bases respectively, with 9 bases between them. The CDR3 sequence is CASSDRSSGANVLTF. The CDR3 DNA reads TGTGCCAGCAGCGACAGGTCCTCTGGGGCCAACGTCCTGACTTTC.

The rearrangement uses TRBV12-3 or TRBV12-4 and TRBJ1-5; D is uncertain. Trimming stripped 4 bases from V and 5 bases from J, with 9 bases between. This CDR3 spans 13 amino acids. This CDR3 is CASSSALYQPQHF. The DNA for the CDR3 is TGTGCCAGCAGTTCCGCCTTATATCAGCCCCAGCATTTT.

This clonotype was recorded a few times. The chain couples TRBV11-2 to TRBJ2-6; D unresolved. There are 17 residues in the CDR3. Per germline, CDR1 SGHAT and CDR2 FQNNGV. V was trimmed by 0 bases and J by 3 bases, leaving 12 bases between them. CDR3 nucleotides: TGTGCCAGCAGCTTAGAAGTCCAGGTGCGTGGGGCCAACGTCCTGACTTTC. Protein product: CASSLEVQVRGANVLTF.

This clonotype came up a few times. The V and J genes are TRBV4-1 and TRBJ2-2; 10 bases line up with TRBD2. Germline V gene sequence: CDR1 MGHRA, CDR2 YSYEKL. The CDR3 has 13 amino acids. CDR3 DNA: TGCGCGAGCGGGGGGGTCGCGACCGGGGAGCTGTTTTTT. This translates into CASGGVATGELFF.

The rearrangement uses TRBV12-3 or TRBV12-4 and TRBJ2-2; 8 bases are a match to TRBD1. This CDR3 is 17 amino acids long. Losses at the gene ends were 6 bases for V and 0 bases for J; bases not matched to a gene: 9. CDR3 region: CASSPRTGKTNTGELFF. The CDR3 DNA follows: TGTGCCAGCAGCCCAAGGACAGGGAAGACGAACACCGGGGAGCTGTTTTTT.